A single sample is the source of the 10 T cell receptor beta chains below, sequenced in a study of response to subunit inactivated influenza vaccine. TCRdb used MiXCR to reprocess the RT-PCR reads, holding one entry per CDR3 protein. The sample yields about 650,000 distinct CDR3 sequences, approximately 14% seen once. The sample in question was PBMCs from blood, obtained 11 to 12 days after vaccination. The receptor source for this set is a man between 50 and 59 years old who received an inactivated influenza vaccine.

This clonotype was seen repeatedly, ten times or more. The V gene is TRBV7-6, the J gene TRBJ2-7, with a tentative D call TRBD2 (6 bases). Germline V lookup: CDR1 SGHVS, CDR2 FNYEAQ. Trimming stripped 1 base from V and 5 bases from J, with 6 bases between. This CDR3 is 12 amino acids long. DNA for the CDR3: TGTGCCAGCAGCTTAGGGGGGGACGAGCAGTACTTC. It translates to CASSLGGDEQYF.

The chain employs TRBV4-3 and TRBJ2-1, with D possibly being TRBD2 (5 bases). The CDR3 spans 17 residues. V shed 1 base and J shed 2 bases, with 15 bases lying between them. Per the germline V gene, CDR1 is LGHNA and CDR2 is YSLEER. The CDR3 is CASSQGPSNQAYNEQFF. As DNA, the CDR3 is TGCGCCAGCAGCCAAGGCCCTAGCAACCAAGCCTACAATGAGCAGTTCTTC.

A few counts support this clonotype. This sequence joins TRBV6-4 and TRBJ2-3, with 9 bases that match TRBD2. With 11 bases clipped from V and 3 bases from J, the junction kept 6 bases outside the gene matches. The CDR3 has 13 amino acids. From germline, CDR1 is MRHNA and CDR2 SNTAGT. The CDR3 sequence: CASKAGGTDTQYF. Here the CDR3 DNA reads TGTGCCTCCAAAGCGGGGGGAACAGATACGCAGTATTTT.

In its sample, this clonotype was seen a few times. This chain links TRBV24-1 with TRBJ2-1; D is unclear. Germline values: CDR1 KGHDR, CDR2 SFDVKD. The V end was cut by 0 bases, the J end by 7 bases, with 6 bases between. The CDR3 contains 13 residues. The CDR3 coding sequence is TGTGCCACCAGTGATTTGGCTGGGAATGAGCAGTTCTTC. Encoded protein: CATSDLAGNEQFF.

The gene calls are TRBV29-1 and TRBJ1-2; 9 nucleotides agree with TRBD1. V gave up 5 bases and J gave up 6 bases; unmatched junction bases: 13. Germline values: CDR1 SQVTM, CDR2 ANQGSEA. There are 15 residues in the CDR3. CDR3 loop: CSVPPGLDRGNGYTF. The CDR3 coding sequence is TGCAGCGTTCCCCCAGGGCTGGACAGGGGAAATGGCTACACCTTC.

This clonotype showed up just a few times. CDR3 region: CASSSALQGGEQFF. The CDR3 DNA reads as TGTGCCAGCAGTTCCGCTCTACAGGGAGGTGAGCAGTTCTTC. This sequence joins TRBV12-3 or TRBV12-4 and TRBJ2-1; the D gene could be TRBD1 or TRBD2 (6 bases each). The CDR3 totals 14 residues. Between the trimmed V and J ends, which lost 4 bases and 9 bases, there was a span of 16 bases.

The CDR3 sequence: CATSDTGTGAKETQYF. The DNA of the CDR3 is TGTGCCACCAGTGATACCGGGACAGGGGCCAAAGAGACCCAGTACTTC. V usage is TRBV24-1 and J usage is TRBJ2-5; 10 bases line up with TRBD1. The CDR3 loop spans 16 amino acids. With 3 bases clipped from V and 3 bases from J, the junction kept 6 bases outside the gene matches. Germline loops: CDR1 KGHDR, CDR2 SFDVKD.

This clonotype turned up a few times. The chain has TRBV7-8 and TRBJ2-2; D not resolved. CDR1 is SGHVS, CDR2 FQNEAQ, per germline. The CDR3 loop spans 12 amino acids. V dropped 5 bases and J dropped 6 bases, with 7 bases sitting between them. The CDR3 reads CASSPTPGELFF. The CDR3, as DNA: TGTGCCAGCAGCCCCACCCCCGGGGAGCTGTTTTTT. The whole variable domain, filled in from reference TRBV7-8 and TRBJ2-2, reads GAGVSQSPRYKVAKRGQDVALRCDPISGHVSLFWYQQALGQGPEFLTYFQNEAQLDKSGLPSDRFFAERPEGSVSTLKIQRTQQEDSAVYLCASSPTPGELFFGEGSRLTVL.

This clonotype occurred a few times. The chain employs TRBV16 and TRBJ1-1; 7 nucleotides agree with TRBD1. The CDR3 is 14 residues long. V shed 2 bases, J shed 4 bases, and the junction held 4 bases outside the gene matches. Germline CDR1 and CDR2: KGHSY and FQNENV. In DNA form, the CDR3 reads TGTGCCAGCAGCCAACAGGGGGGAGGCACTGAAGCTTTCTTT. Its translation: CASSQQGGGTEAFF.

The J gene is TRBJ2-3, the V gene TRBV5-6; 9 bases map to TRBD1. Germline V gives CDR1 SGHDT, CDR2 YYEEEE. V lost 4 bases and J lost 4; bases outside the gene matches: 10. This CDR3 contains 16 residues. CDR3 loop: CASSVPGQGWADTQYF. The CDR3 DNA reads as TGTGCCAGCAGCGTGCCGGGACAGGGTTGGGCAGATACGCAGTATTTT. Together with reference TRBV5-6 and TRBJ2-3, the CDR3 gives the full variable domain: DAGVTQSPTHLIKTRGQQVTLRCSPKSGHDTVSWYQQALGQGPQFIFQYYEEEERQRGNFPDRFSGHQFPNYSSELNVNALLLGDSALYLCASSVPGQGWADTQYFGPGTRLTVL.